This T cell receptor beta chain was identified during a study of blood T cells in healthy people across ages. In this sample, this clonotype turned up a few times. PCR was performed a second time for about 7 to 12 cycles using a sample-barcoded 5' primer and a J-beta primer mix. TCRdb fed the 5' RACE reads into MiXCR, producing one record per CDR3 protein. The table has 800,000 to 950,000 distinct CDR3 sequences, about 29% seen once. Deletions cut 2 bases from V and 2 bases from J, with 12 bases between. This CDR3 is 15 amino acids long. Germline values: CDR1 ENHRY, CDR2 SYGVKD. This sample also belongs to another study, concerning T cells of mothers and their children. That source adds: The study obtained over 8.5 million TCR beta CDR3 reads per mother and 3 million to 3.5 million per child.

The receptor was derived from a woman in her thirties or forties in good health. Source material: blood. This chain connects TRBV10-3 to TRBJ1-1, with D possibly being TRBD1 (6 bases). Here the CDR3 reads CAISETGTSNTEAFF. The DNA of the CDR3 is TGTGCCATCAGTGAGACGGGGACAAGTAACACTGAAGCTTTCTTT.